The clone carrying this T cell receptor beta chain was observed a single time. This CDR3 is built from 14 residues. The ends were cut back, 1 base at V and 8 bases at J, with 14 bases in the middle. The germline V gene encodes CDR1 SGHAT and CDR2 FQNNGV. This table comes from immunoSEQ multiplex PCR, and its TCRdb copy is limited to in-frame clones, with some not included. The profile shows around 57,000 clones, 80% to 90% of them singletons. The record originates from a study of T cell changes during pregnancy in multiple sclerosis. The rearrangement uses TRBV11-2 and TRBJ1-2; D possibly corresponds to TRBD1 (6 bases). Sequenced here: peripheral blood, sampled in the first trimester of pregnancy. The sequence came from a female donor with multiple sclerosis, enrolled in a pregnancy study. The CDR3 sequence is CASSLVLGQGGYTF. The CDR3 DNA follows: TGTGCCAGCAGCTTAGTACTAGGTCAGGGGGGCTACACCTTC.